This entry describes one T cell receptor (beta chain). What it recognizes is unknown. Through a sample-barcoded 5' primer and a J-beta primer mix, a second PCR was run for roughly 6 to 11 cycles. TCRdb reprocessed the 5' RACE reads via MiXCR and lists one record per CDR3 protein. The sample has roughly 720,000 distinct CDR3 sequences; around half are singletons. The data belong to a study of blood T cells in healthy people across ages. On the study more broadly: The template switching approach captured approximately one barcoded beta molecule for every two T cells. Study observations and caveats: TCR beta diversity, measured per million T cells, fell in a roughly linear way with age.

The sequence derives from a man older than 75 in good health. The sample consisted of blood.

CDR3 loop: CASSLRGTSGNNEQFF. For the CDR3, the DNA is TGTGCCAGCAGTTTGAGAGGGACTAGCGGTAACAATGAGCAGTTCTTC. This sequence joins TRBV27 and TRBJ2-1; TRBD2 matches 11 bases. The CDR3 extends over 16 amino acids. Germline values: CDR1 MNHEY, CDR2 SMNVEV (reference sequence). V shed 3 bases and J 5 bases; nucleotides not matched to a gene: 6.